A single sample is the source of the 24 T cell receptor beta chains below, sequenced in a study of tumor and adjacent non-tumor tissue in lung cancer. Three rounds of nested PCR, following a modified ARM-PCR protocol, produced the TCRbeta library. TCRdb re-called the multiplex PCR reads through MiXCR, storing one row per CDR3 protein. Among over 100,000 distinct CDR3 sequences listed, about 61% were seen once. No cell sorting was done before RNA was extracted from the tissue. More than 3 cm separated this lung sample from the edge of the tumor. Source material: distant non-tumor lung tissue. Receptors originate from a man in his sixties with non-small cell lung cancer.

This clonotype was seen ten or more times. The chain employs TRBV20-1 and TRBJ2-3, with D maybe TRBD2 (5 bases). The CDR3 has 15 amino acids. Germline V CDR1 and CDR2: DFQATT, SNEGSKA (reference sequence). V lost 0 bases and J lost 0, with 10 bases in between. The chain's CDR3 is CSARDLGLSTDTQYF. The CDR3 region has the DNA TGCAGTGCTAGAGATCTTGGACTCAGCACAGATACGCAGTATTTT.

About this clonotype: An end of the junction does not agree with germline; a read error may underlie this. The V and J genes are TRBV6-5 and TRBJ2-2; D is unresolved. Germline V gene lookup returns CDR1 MNHEY and CDR2 SVGAGI. The CDR3 has 17 amino acids. CDR3 nucleotides: TGTGCCAGCAGTTACTGGGCCAGGATGATTTTCACCGTGGAGCTATTTTTT. Translating gives CASSYWARMIFTVELFF.

About this clonotype itself: The junction departs from germline at one end; a sequencing error may be responsible. This sequence joins TRBV6-1 and TRBJ2-5; D gene uncertain. The CDR3 extends over 16 amino acids. Germline lookup yields CDR1 MNHNS and CDR2 SASEGT. The CDR3 region is CASSEVGSPSEEIQYF. DNA of the CDR3: TGTGCCAGCAGTGAAGTCGGCAGCCCAAGTGAAGAGATCCAGTACTTC.

As regards this clonotype: A read error is possible here, since a much larger clone lies one base away. The chain has TRBV12-3 or TRBV12-4 and TRBJ1-2, with TRBD1 as a possible D gene (6 bases). The CDR3 consists of 14 residues. The CDR3 DNA follows: TGTACCAGCGGAAAGACAGGCGGGGACTATGGCTACACCTTC. The encoded protein is CTSGKTGGDYGYTF.

About this clonotype itself: A read error may account for a junction end that differs from germline. The J gene is TRBJ2-1, the V gene TRBV11-3, with 7 positions matching TRBD2. This CDR3 is built from 14 residues. Germline V lookup: CDR1 SGHNT, CDR2 YENEEA. CDR3: CASNWEGLGNEQFF. The DNA for the CDR3 is TGTGCCAGCAACTGGGAAGGACTAGGGAATGAGCAGTTCTTT.

Of note for this clonotype: Being one base from a much bigger clone, this may be a read error. The gene calls are TRBV20-1 and TRBJ2-3; TRBD2 might be the D (7 bases). V lost 5 bases and J lost 2, with 23 bases in between. The V gene's germline CDR1 is DFQATT and CDR2 SNEGSKA (reference sequence). The CDR3 has 17 residues. The CDR3 bases are TGCAGTGCTCTTCGGGGGCGGGGGATCTCTTTCACAGATACGCAGTATTTT. This translates into CSALRGRGISFTDTQYF.

The V call is TRBV5-1, the J call TRBJ2-3; 7 nucleotides agree with TRBD1. This CDR3 is 16 amino acids long. V lost 4 bases to trimming and J lost 3 bases; unmatched junction nucleotides: 11. The germline V gene has CDR1 SGHRS and CDR2 YFSETQ. In DNA, the CDR3 is TGCGCCAGCAGCGCGGACAGGACCCACGGAACAGATACGCAGTATTTT. Translation gives CASSADRTHGTDTQYF.

Comment on this clonotype: The germline gene is not matched at one end of the junction; a read error may be the cause. The chain recombines TRBV11-1 with TRBJ1-6, with D hard to call. The CDR3 totals 13 residues. Germline V gene sequence: CDR1 SGHAT, CDR2 FQDESV (reference sequence). The CDR3 DNA follows: TGTGCCAGCAGCTTAGCTGAGAATTTACCCCTCCACTTT. It translates to CASSLAENLPLHF.

V usage is TRBV6-4 and J usage is TRBJ1-6; D ambiguous. The CDR3 sequence is 13 residues long. CDR1 is MRHNA, CDR2 SNTAGT, per germline. V was clipped by 10 bases and J by 5 bases, with 12 bases between them. The CDR3 is CATKGTDNSPLHF. Written as DNA, the CDR3 is TGTGCCACCAAAGGAACAGATAATTCACCCCTCCACTTT.

The chain couples TRBV4-1 to TRBJ2-1, with no clear D. Germline assignment: CDR1 MGHRA and CDR2 YSYEKL. This CDR3 is 13 amino acids long. Written as DNA, the CDR3 is TGCGTCATCAGCCAAGTTATCGGCAATGAGCAGTTCTTC. Translation: CVISQVIGNEQFF.

Notes on this clonotype: One junction end does not reproduce the germline sequence, and a read error may be involved. V usage is TRBV6-5 and J usage is TRBJ1-6, with D maybe TRBD1 (6 bases). The CDR3 totals 15 residues. Per germline, CDR1 MNHEY and CDR2 SVGAGI. In DNA form, the CDR3 reads TGTGCCAGCAGCCCCACCGGGACACTTAATTCACCCCTCCGCTTC. Protein: CASSPTGTLNSPLRF.

V and J are TRBV5-6 and TRBJ1-5, with D tentatively TRBD1 (6 bases). CDR3 length: 15 amino acids. Germline CDR1 reads SGHDT; CDR2 reads YYEEEE. Deletions cut 0 bases from V and 6 bases from J, with 13 bases between. DNA of the CDR3: TGTGCCAGCAGCTTGGATGGGGGCAGGGGTCAGCCCCAGCATTTT. Protein: CASSLDGGRGQPQHF.

A word on this clonotype: A much larger clone lies a single base off, so this may be a read error. Given the absence of the conserved phenylalanine or tryptophan at the CDR3 end, a read error is likely. CDR3 protein: CASSQEGGGWTEAFI. CDR3 nucleotides: TGCGCCAGCAGCCAAGAAGGGGGAGGATGGACTGAAGCTTTCATT. The chain joins TRBV4-1 to TRBJ1-1, with a tentative D call TRBD1 (6 bases). Deletions cut 0 bases from V and 5 bases from J, with 13 bases between. The CDR3 runs 15 residues. Germline CDR1 is MGHRA and CDR2 is YSYEKL.

Details on this clonotype: Compared with germline, one end of the junction differs, possibly owing to a read error. J is TRBJ2-2 and V is TRBV28, with 9 bases matching TRBD2. Germline V gene sequence: CDR1 MDHEN, CDR2 SYDVKM. This CDR3 contains 15 residues. CDR3 sequence (DNA): TGTGCCAGCAGACTCCCCCGCGGGAGGGACCGGGAACTGTTTTTT. Protein: CASRLPRGRDRELFF.

There are many counts of this clonotype. The chain is built from TRBV6-5 and TRBJ1-5, with 10 bases that match TRBD1. This CDR3 comprises 15 residues. Germline V CDR1 and CDR2: MNHEY, SVGAGI. The junction had 6 bases not matched to a gene; V was cut back by 6 bases and J by 4 bases. The CDR3 DNA reads as TGTGCCAGCAGAAGAGGGACAGGGGTTAATCAGCCCCAGCATTTT. Translated: CASRRGTGVNQPQHF.

This clonotype has a count of ten or more. This CDR3 is CASSQDDLPSSQQYF. The CDR3 DNA reads TGCGCCAGCAGCCAAGATGACCTCCCCAGTTCTCAGCAGTATTTT. The chain employs TRBV4-3 and TRBJ2-3, with D uncertain. The CDR3 totals 15 residues. Germline values: CDR1 LGHNA, CDR2 YSLEER. Trimming left V 0 bases short and J 11 bases short, with 18 bases between.

By sample fraction, this clonotype is medium-sized (0.01 to 0.1%). The V gene is TRBV4-1, the J gene TRBJ1-5, with a possible D match to TRBD1 (5 bases). V lost 1 base, J lost 7 bases, and 5 bases lay in between. CDR3 size: 12 residues. CDR1 and CDR2 (germline): MGHRA, YSYEKL. In DNA form, the CDR3 reads TGCGCCAGCAGCCAAGGGGGCCAGCCCCAGCATTTT. This gives the protein CASSQGGQPQHF.

This clonotype has only a few counts. A clone one base away is much larger, so this may be a read error. The rearrangement uses TRBV6-1 and TRBJ1-2; D is perhaps TRBD1 (6 bases). The germline V gene has CDR1 MNHNS and CDR2 SASEGT. This CDR3 is built from 14 residues. CDR3 DNA: TGTGTCAGCAGTGAAGGGGGGACACACTATGGCTACACCTTC. Residues: CVSSEGGTHYGYTF.

To note about this clonotype: At one of its ends the junction is not consistent with the germline gene, which may arise from a read error. The CDR3 is CASSIRQAATEALF. The CDR3 DNA reads as TGTGCCAGCAGTATCCGACAGGCGGCCACTGAGGCTCTCTTT. The chain couples TRBV11-3 to TRBJ1-1; a weak D match, TRBD1 (6 bases). CDR1 is SGHNT and CDR2 is YENEEA in the germline V gene. The length of the CDR3 is 14 residues.

This clonotype has just one count. A much larger clone differs from this one at a single base, so this may be a read error. This chain joins TRBV5-1 and TRBJ2-6, with 8 bases that match TRBD1. CDR1 and CDR2 (germline): SGHRS, YFSETQ. The CDR3 length is 16 residues. Here the CDR3 DNA reads TGCACCAGCAGCCTGGACAGGGCCCCTGGGGCCAACGTCCTGACTTTC. Translation gives CTSSLDRAPGANVLTF.

To note about this clonotype: The junction shows a germline mismatch at one end, possibly a read error. The chain has TRBV5-4 and TRBJ1-1, with no clear D. Per germline, CDR1 SGHNT and CDR2 YYREEE (reference sequence). CDR3 length: 13 amino acids. This CDR3 reads CASSLRGFGEAFF. DNA of the CDR3: TGTGCCAGTAGCTTGAGAGGATTCGGTGAAGCTTTCTTT.

This clonotype was seen ten or more times. The V and J genes are TRBV5-4 and TRBJ2-6; TRBD2 agrees at 7 bases. CDR1 SGHNT and CDR2 YYREEE come from the germline V gene (reference sequence). The junction had 4 bases not matched to a gene; V was cut back by 4 bases and J by 0 bases. This CDR3 contains 16 residues. The CDR3 sequence is CASSRGLNSGANVLTF. The CDR3, as DNA: TGTGCCAGCAGCCGGGGACTAAACTCTGGGGCCAACGTCCTGACTTTC.

This clonotype is termed medium-sized (0.01 to 0.1%). The V and J genes are TRBV7-9 and TRBJ1-2; 9 nucleotides line up with TRBD1. The CDR3 has 15 amino acids. Germline V gene lookup returns CDR1 SEHNR and CDR2 FQNEAQ (reference sequence). J gave up 3 bases and V 4 bases, and 6 bases lay outside the gene matches. The CDR3 spells CASSSQGAIDYGYTF. CDR3 DNA sequence: TGTGCCAGCAGCTCACAGGGGGCCATAGACTATGGCTACACCTTC.

This clonotype was detected once. Germline and junction disagree at one end, which may indicate a read error. The genes are TRBV29-1 and TRBJ2-3, with 8 positions matching TRBD2. Germline V gene data show CDR1 as SQVTM and CDR2 as ANQGSEA. The CDR3 is made up of 14 amino acids. In DNA form, the CDR3 reads TGCAGTGTTGCTGGCGGGAGGAGCACAGATGCACAGTATTTT. Protein product: CSVAGGRSTDAQYF.